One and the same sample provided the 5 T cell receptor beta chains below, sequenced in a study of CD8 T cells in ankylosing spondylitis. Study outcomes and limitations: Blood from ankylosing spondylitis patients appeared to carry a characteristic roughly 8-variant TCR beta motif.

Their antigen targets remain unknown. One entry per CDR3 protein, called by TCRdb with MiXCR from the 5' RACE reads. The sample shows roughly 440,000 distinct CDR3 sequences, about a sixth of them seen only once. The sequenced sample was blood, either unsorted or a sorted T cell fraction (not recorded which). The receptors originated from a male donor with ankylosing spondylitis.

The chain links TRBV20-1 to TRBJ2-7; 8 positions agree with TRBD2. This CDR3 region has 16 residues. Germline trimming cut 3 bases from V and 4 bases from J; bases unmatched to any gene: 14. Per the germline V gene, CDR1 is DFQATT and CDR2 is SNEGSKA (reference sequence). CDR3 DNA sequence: TGCAGTGCTAGGGCCCCCGGAAGCGGGAGAGCTTACGAGCAGTACTTC. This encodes CSARAPGSGRAYEQYF.

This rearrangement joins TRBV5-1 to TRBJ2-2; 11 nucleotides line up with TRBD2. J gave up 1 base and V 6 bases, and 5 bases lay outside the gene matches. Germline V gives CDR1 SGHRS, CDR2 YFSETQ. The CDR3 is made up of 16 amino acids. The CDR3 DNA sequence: TGCGCCAGCAATCTAGCGGGAGGCCTGAACACCGGGGAGCTGTTTTTT. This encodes CASNLAGGLNTGELFF.

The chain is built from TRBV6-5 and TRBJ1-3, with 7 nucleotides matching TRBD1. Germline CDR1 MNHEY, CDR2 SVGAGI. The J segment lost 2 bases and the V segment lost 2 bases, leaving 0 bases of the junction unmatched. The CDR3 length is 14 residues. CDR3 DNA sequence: TGTGCCAGCAGTTACGACAGGGCTGGAAACACCATATATTTT. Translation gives CASSYDRAGNTIYF.

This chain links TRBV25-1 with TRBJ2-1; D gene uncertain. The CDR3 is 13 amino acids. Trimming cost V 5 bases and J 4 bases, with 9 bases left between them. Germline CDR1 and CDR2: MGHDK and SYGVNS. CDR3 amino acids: CASSPSLYNEQFF. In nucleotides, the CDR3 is TGTGCCAGCAGTCCCTCATTGTACAATGAGCAGTTCTTC.

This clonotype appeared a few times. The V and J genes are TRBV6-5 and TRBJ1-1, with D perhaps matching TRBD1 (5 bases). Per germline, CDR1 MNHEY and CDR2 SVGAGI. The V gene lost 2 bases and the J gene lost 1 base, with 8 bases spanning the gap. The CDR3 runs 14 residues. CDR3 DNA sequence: TGTGCCAGCAGTTACCAGGGAGAGAACACTGAAGCTTTCTTT. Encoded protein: CASSYQGENTEAFF.